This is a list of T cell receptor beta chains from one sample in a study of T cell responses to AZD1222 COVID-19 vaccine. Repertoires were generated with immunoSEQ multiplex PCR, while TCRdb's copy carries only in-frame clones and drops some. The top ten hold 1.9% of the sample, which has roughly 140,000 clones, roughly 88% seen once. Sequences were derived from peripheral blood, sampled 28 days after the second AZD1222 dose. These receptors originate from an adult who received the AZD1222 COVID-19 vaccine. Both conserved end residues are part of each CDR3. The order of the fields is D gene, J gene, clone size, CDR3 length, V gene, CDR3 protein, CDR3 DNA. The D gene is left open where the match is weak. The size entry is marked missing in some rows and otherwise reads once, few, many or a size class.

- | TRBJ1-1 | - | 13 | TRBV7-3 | CASSLEGNTEAFF | TGTGCCAGCAGCTTAGAGGGTAACACTGAAGCTTTCTTT
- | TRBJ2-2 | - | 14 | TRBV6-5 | CASRDRAGDGELFF | TGTGCCAGCAGGGACAGGGCGGGGGACGGGGAGCTGTTTTTT
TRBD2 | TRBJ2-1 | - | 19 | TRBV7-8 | CASSQRRASGRPSYNEQFF | TGTGCCAGCAGTCAAAGGAGGGCTAGCGGGCGGCCCTCCTACAATGAGCAGTTCTTC
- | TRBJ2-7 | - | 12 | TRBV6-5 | CASSYSGEEQYF | TGTGCCAGCAGTTACAGTGGAGAGGAGCAGTACTTC
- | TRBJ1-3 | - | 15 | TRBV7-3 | CASSPTANSGNTIYF | TGTGCCAGCAGCCCGACCGCCAACTCTGGAAACACCATATATTTT
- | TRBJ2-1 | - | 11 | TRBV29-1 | CSASRANEQFF | TGCAGCGCCTCAAGGGCCAATGAGCAGTTCTTC
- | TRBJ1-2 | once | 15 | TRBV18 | CASSPVSGRVNGYTF | TGTGCCAGCTCACCAGTAAGTGGCAGGGTCAATGGCTACACCTTC
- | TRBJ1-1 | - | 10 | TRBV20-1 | CSASDYEAFF | TGCAGTGCTTCCGATTACGAAGCTTTCTTT
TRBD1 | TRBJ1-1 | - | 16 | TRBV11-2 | CASSSRRQGARTEAFF | TGTGCCAGCAGCTCCCGACGACAGGGGGCGCGGACTGAAGCTTTCTTT
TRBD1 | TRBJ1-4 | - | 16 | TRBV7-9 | CASSPGQGGHWEKLFF | TGTGCCAGCAGCCCGGGACAGGGTGGTCATTGGGAAAAACTGTTTTTT
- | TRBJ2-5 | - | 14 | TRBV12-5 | CASADAGAGETQYF | TGTGCTAGTGCCGACGCAGGGGCGGGAGAGACCCAGTACTTC
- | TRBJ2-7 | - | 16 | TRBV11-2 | CASSPTSGTSTYEQYF | TGTGCCAGCAGTCCGACCTCCGGGACCTCAACTTACGAGCAGTACTTC
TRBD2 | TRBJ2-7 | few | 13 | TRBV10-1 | CASSAGGGYEQYF | TGCGCCAGCAGTGCGGGAGGGGGCTACGAGCAGTACTTC
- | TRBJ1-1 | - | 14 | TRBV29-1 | CSVARREWNTEAFF | TGCAGCGTTGCTCGGCGGGAGTGGAACACTGAAGCTTTCTTT
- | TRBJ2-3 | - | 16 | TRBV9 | CASSSQSLAPTDTQYF | TGTGCCAGCAGCTCCCAGAGCCTAGCGCCCACAGATACGCAGTATTTT
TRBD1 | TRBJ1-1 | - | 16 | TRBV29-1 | CSAVPWTGGIGTEAFF | TGCAGCGCCGTCCCGTGGACAGGGGGGATTGGCACTGAAGCTTTCTTT
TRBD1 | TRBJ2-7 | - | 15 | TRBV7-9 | CASSLGVGQGGEQYF | TGTGCCAGCAGCTTAGGAGTCGGACAGGGGGGCGAGCAGTACTTC
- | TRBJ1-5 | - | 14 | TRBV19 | CASSMLGSYQPQHF | TGTGCCAGTAGTATGCTGGGGAGCTATCAGCCCCAGCATTTT
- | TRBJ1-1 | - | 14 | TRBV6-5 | CASSYRQMNTEAFF | TGTGCCAGCAGTTACAGACAGATGAACACTGAAGCTTTCTTT
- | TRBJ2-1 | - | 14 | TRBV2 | CASSGRTDGALEFF | TGTGCCAGCAGCGGAAGGACAGACGGGGCCTTGGAGTTCTTC
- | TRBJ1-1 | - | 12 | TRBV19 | CATRGANTEAFF | TGTGCCACCCGAGGGGCGAACACTGAAGCTTTCTTT
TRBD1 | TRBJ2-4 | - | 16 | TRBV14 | CASSQTQTGVKNIQYF | TGTGCCAGCAGCCAAACCCAGACAGGGGTTAAAAACATTCAGTACTTC
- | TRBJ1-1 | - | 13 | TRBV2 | CASRGRWLPEAFF | TGTGCCAGCAGGGGCCGGTGGCTGCCTGAAGCTTTCTTT
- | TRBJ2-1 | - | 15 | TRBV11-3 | CASSFLATSYNEQFF | TGTGCCAGCAGCTTCCTAGCGACCTCCTACAATGAGCAGTTCTTC
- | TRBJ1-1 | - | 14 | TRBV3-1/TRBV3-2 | CASSQVQGHTEAFF | TGTGCCAGCAGCCAGGTACAGGGTCACACTGAAGCTTTCTTT
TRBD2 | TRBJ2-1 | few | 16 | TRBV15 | CATSRDRTSGRREQFF | TGTGCCACCAGCAGAGATCGGACTAGCGGGAGGAGGGAGCAGTTCTTC
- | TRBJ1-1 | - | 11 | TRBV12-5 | CASGLLTEAFF | TGTGCTAGTGGTTTGTTGACTGAAGCTTTCTTT
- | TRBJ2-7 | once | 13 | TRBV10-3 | CASGTPSSYEQYF | TGTGCCAGCGGGACTCCGAGCTCCTACGAGCAGTACTTC
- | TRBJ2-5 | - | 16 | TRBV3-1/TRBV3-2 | CASSQSYGTPPGTQYF | TGTGCCAGCAGCCAATCCTACGGGACTCCCCCCGGGACCCAGTACTTC
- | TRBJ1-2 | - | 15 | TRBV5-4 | CATQRAAGDNYGYTF | TGTGCCACCCAGAGGGCGGCAGGCGATAATTATGGCTACACCTTC
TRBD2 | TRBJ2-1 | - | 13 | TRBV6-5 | CASSSGGAPEQFF | TGTGCCAGCAGTAGCGGGGGGGCTCCTGAGCAGTTCTTC
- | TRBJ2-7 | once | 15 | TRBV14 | CASSLEEGVLDEQYF | TGTGCCAGCAGCCTAGAGGAGGGGGTCCTTGACGAGCAGTACTTC
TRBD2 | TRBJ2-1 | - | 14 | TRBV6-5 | CASSTGTRNNEQFF | TGTGCCAGCAGTACCGGGACTAGAAACAATGAGCAGTTCTTC
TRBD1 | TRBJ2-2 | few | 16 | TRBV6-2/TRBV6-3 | CASSYRTGGRDGELFF | TGTGCCAGCAGTTACCGAACAGGGGGTAGAGACGGGGAGCTGTTTTTT
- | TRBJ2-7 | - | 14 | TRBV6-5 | CASSRTGNSYEQYF | TGTGCCAGCAGTCGTACAGGGAACTCCTACGAGCAGTACTTC
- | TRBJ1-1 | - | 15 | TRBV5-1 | CASSLWGTSDTEAFF | TGCGCCAGCAGCTTGTGGGGGACCTCCGACACTGAAGCTTTCTTT
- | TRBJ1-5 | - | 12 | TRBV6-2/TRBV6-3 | CASSSRVQPQHF | TGTGCCAGCAGTTCCAGGGTTCAGCCCCAGCATTTT
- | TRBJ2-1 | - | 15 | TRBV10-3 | CAISDDRAGGDEQFF | TGTGCCATCAGCGATGACAGGGCGGGAGGCGATGAGCAGTTCTTC
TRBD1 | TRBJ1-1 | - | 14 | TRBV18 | CASSPGQGNTEAFF | TGTGCCAGCTCACCGGGACAGGGGAACACTGAAGCTTTCTTT
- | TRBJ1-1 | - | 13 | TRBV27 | CASSTPGTPEAFF | TGTGCCAGCAGCACCCCGGGGACTCCTGAAGCTTTCTTT
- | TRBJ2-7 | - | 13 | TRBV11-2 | CASSLVRGDEQYF | TGTGCCAGCAGCTTAGTTAGGGGGGACGAGCAGTACTTC
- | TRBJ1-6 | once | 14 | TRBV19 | CASRGDLYNSPLHF | TGTGCTTCGAGGGGGGACCTCTATAATTCACCCCTCCACTTT
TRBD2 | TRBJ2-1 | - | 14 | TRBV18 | CASSPAGVYNEQFF | TGTGCCAGCTCACCGGCGGGAGTCTACAATGAGCAGTTCTTC
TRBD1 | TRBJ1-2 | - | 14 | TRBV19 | CASRDRGQPYGYTF | TGTGCCAGTAGGGACAGGGGGCAGCCCTATGGCTACACCTTC
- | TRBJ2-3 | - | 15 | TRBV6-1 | CASSEVGRYTDTQYF | TGTGCCAGCAGTGAAGTGGGCAGGTACACAGATACGCAGTATTTT
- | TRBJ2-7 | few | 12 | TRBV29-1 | CSVSGPSYEQYF | TGCAGCGTTTCCGGGCCTTCCTACGAGCAGTACTTC
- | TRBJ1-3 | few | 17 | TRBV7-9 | CASSAPGTALSGNTIYF | TGTGCCAGCAGCGCTCCCGGGACGGCCCTCTCTGGAAACACCATATATTTT
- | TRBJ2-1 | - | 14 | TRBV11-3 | CASSLGGSYNEQFF | TGTGCCAGCAGCTTAGGGGGCTCCTACAATGAGCAGTTCTTC
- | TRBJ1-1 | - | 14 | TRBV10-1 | CASSESRRITEAFF | TGCGCCAGCAGTGAGTCTCGGCGGATCACTGAAGCTTTCTTT
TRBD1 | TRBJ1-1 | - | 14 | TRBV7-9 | CASSPDRANTEAFF | TGTGCCAGCAGCCCAGACAGGGCCAACACTGAAGCTTTCTTT
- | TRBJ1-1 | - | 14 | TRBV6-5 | CASRREGRSTEAFF | TGTGCCAGCAGGCGAGAGGGAAGGAGCACTGAAGCTTTCTTT
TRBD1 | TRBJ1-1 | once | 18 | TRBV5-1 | CASSQNRDSFWGYTEAFF | TGCGCCAGCAGCCAGAACCGGGACAGTTTCTGGGGGTACACTGAAGCTTTCTTT
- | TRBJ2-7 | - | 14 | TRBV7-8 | CASSQRGFSYEQYF | TGTGCCAGCAGTCAACGGGGGTTCTCCTACGAGCAGTACTTC
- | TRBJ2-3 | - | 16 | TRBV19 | CASSQTPGHGTDTQYF | TGTGCCAGTAGCCAGACCCCGGGGCACGGCACAGATACGCAGTATTTT
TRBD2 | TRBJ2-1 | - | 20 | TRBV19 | CASSRSPTSGGASAEVEQFF | TGTGCCAGTAGTCGTTCGCCGACTAGCGGGGGGGCCAGTGCTGAGGTTGAGCAGTTCTTC
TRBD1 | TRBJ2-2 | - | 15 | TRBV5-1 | CASSSDRGNTGELFF | TGCGCCAGCAGCTCGGACAGGGGCAACACCGGGGAGCTGTTTTTT
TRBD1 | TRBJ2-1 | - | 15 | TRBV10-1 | CASSGIGTAYNEQFF | TGCGCCAGCAGCGGAATAGGGACAGCATACAATGAGCAGTTCTTC
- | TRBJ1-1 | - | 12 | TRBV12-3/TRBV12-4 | CASSFGGTEAFF | TGTGCCAGCAGTTTCGGGGGGACTGAAGCTTTCTTT
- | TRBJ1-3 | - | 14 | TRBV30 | CAWGPGNSGNTIYF | TGTGCCTGGGGTCCGGGAAACTCTGGAAACACCATATATTTT
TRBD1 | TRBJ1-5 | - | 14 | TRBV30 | CAWGGQGVDQPQHF | TGTGCCTGGGGGGGACAGGGGGTCGATCAGCCCCAGCATTTT